This T cell receptor (beta chain) was observed in a study of blood T cells in healthy people across ages. This clonotype was detected a few times. Germline V gene data show CDR1 as DFQATT and CDR2 as SNEGSKA (reference sequence). Deletions cut 0 bases from V and 1 base from J, with 12 bases between. This CDR3 is 15 amino acids long. Alongside a J-beta primer mix, a sample-barcoded 5' primer served in a second PCR lasting roughly 6 to 11 cycles. TCRdb itself ran the 5' RACE reads through MiXCR, one entry per CDR3 protein. The data hold about 800,000 distinct CDR3 sequences, with more than 20% observed a single time. The sample also formed part of further work on T cells of mothers and their children.

V usage is TRBV20-1 and J usage is TRBJ1-2; D possibly corresponds to TRBD1 (5 bases). Material: blood. The origin of this receptor is a boy between 10 and 17 years old in good health. The CDR3 loop is CSARDQWRGNYGYTF. The CDR3 DNA reads as TGCAGTGCTAGAGATCAGTGGAGGGGTAACTATGGCTACACCTTC.